The sequence of this TCR beta chain was determined in a study of T cell responses to AZD1222 COVID-19 vaccine. Across the whole study: Second doses were pooled across both intervals (about 4 or about 12 weeks). Findings and caveats of the study: Donors were mostly white British, more females; clonal diversity possibly underestimated. Reportedly, nearly half the spike-specific TCRs target unmutated variant regions.

V shed 4 bases and J shed 0 bases, with 10 bases lying between them. Germline values: CDR1 SGHTA, CDR2 FQGNSA. The CDR3 is 14 residues long. On this clone: Its specificity is unknown.

The assay was immunoSEQ multiplex PCR, and TCRdb's table has in-frame clones only and misses some. This table has about 84,000 clones, roughly 85% appearing once. This TCR came from an adult in good health. Here the sequenced sample was peripheral blood, taken on day 0 of AZD1222 vaccination. The V and J genes are TRBV7-2 and TRBJ2-7; D assignment may be TRBD1 or TRBD2 (5 bases each). This CDR3 reads CASSSGTLSYEQYF. DNA for the CDR3: TGTGCCAGCAGCTCCGGGACGCTCTCCTACGAGCAGTACTTC.